A single T cell receptor beta chain is shown here with its context. What it binds is not known. This specimen comes from a study of blood T cells in healthy people across ages. V dropped 3 bases and J dropped 5 bases, with 13 bases sitting between them. CDR1 and CDR2 (germline): DFQATT, SNEGSKA (reference sequence). The CDR3 covers 13 residues. Isolating PBMCs gave at least 6 million of these cells per sample. General study points: A strong correlation between TCR beta diversity and naive T cell percentage was seen. Total diversity from one million sequenced T cells was likely underestimated.

A sample-barcoded 5' primer and a J-beta primer mix were used in a second PCR of about 6 to 11 cycles. TCRdb processed the 5' RACE reads anew with MiXCR; each CDR3 protein has one entry. In the table there are over 1,500,000 distinct CDR3 sequences, around half of which are singletons. The chain is built from TRBV20-1 and TRBJ1-2; D is unclear. Sequenced sample: blood. The TCR sequence derives from a woman in her forties in good health. The CDR3 loop is CSARSEDKYGYTF. The CDR3 bases are TGCAGTGCTAGGTCGGAGGATAAATATGGCTACACCTTC.